These 13 T cell receptor beta chains were sequenced from one sample in a study of CD8 T cells in ankylosing spondylitis. From the 5' RACE reads, TCRdb called clonotypes with MiXCR, one entry per CDR3 protein. The table has approximately 150,000 distinct CDR3 sequences, 8.5% to 10% seen once. The sequenced material came from blood, either unsorted or a sorted T cell fraction (not recorded which). Receptor source: a female donor with ankylosing spondylitis or in good health (not recorded which).

The chain is built from TRBV12-3 or TRBV12-4 and TRBJ2-2; either TRBD1 or TRBD2 may supply D (5 bases each). This CDR3 comprises 13 residues. V was pared by 5 bases and J by 8 bases, with 12 bases between. The CDR3 loop reads CASSTFEGGELFF. The CDR3 nucleotides read TGTGCCAGCAGTACTTTTGAGGGGGGGGAGCTGTTTTTT.

This chain connects TRBV12-3 or TRBV12-4 to TRBJ2-7, with unresolved D. CDR3 length: 14 amino acids. V lost 2 bases and J 0 bases, leaving 8 bases between the germline ends. The CDR3 DNA is TGTGCCAGCAGTTTACTGACTGGCTCCTACGAGCAGTACTTC. This sequence encodes CASSLLTGSYEQYF.

This clonotype was seen a single time. The chain employs TRBV4-3 and TRBJ2-7; no clear D gene. This CDR3 region has 15 residues. Germline-derived CDR1 and CDR2 are LGHNA and YSLEER. V was trimmed by 3 bases and J by 6 bases, leaving 18 bases between them. CDR3 region: CASSHLISPWAEQYF. CDR3 DNA: TGCGCCAGCAGCCACCTAATTTCCCCTTGGGCCGAGCAGTACTTC.

This clonotype came up a few times. The V and J genes are TRBV20-1 and TRBJ2-3, with 7 bases aligning to TRBD1. V was pared by 2 bases and J by 3 bases, with 5 bases of the junction left unmatched. CDR1 is DFQATT and CDR2 is SNEGSKA in the germline V gene (reference sequence). The CDR3 has 14 residues. DNA of the CDR3: TGCAGTGCTAGACATAAGACAGGGACAGATACGCAGTATTTT. Translating gives CSARHKTGTDTQYF.

This clonotype was picked up a small number of times. V gene TRBV7-9 combines with J gene TRBJ1-1; weak D call: TRBD1 (6 bases). Germline V CDR1 and CDR2: SEHNR, FQNEAQ (reference sequence). Deletions cut 1 base from V and 8 bases from J, with 14 bases between. CDR3 size: 14 residues. CDR3 nucleotide sequence: TGTGCCAGCAGCTTAGATGGGTCAGGGACAGAAGCTTTCTTT. Its translation is CASSLDGSGTEAFF.

This clonotype was recorded a few times. V gene TRBV6-1 combines with J gene TRBJ2-5; maybe TRBD1 (6 bases). Trimming removed 6 bases from V and 1 base from J, with 15 bases in between. CDR3 size: 15 residues. CDR1 and CDR2 (germline): MNHNS, SASEGT. The CDR3 here is CASSNREKLQETQYF. The CDR3 nucleotides are TGTGCCAGCAGCAACAGGGAGAAGCTCCAAGAGACCCAGTACTTC.

This clonotype was detected a few times. The chain combines TRBV2 with TRBJ1-4; 7 nucleotides align to TRBD1. The V and J ends lost 2 bases and 8 bases, in that order; junction bases with no gene match: 8. The CDR3 spans 15 residues. Germline loops: CDR1 SNHLY, CDR2 FYNNEI. The CDR3 here is CASSERNRGGEKLFF. Here the CDR3 DNA reads TGTGCCAGCAGTGAAAGAAACAGGGGTGGGGAAAAACTGTTTTTT.

The gene calls are TRBV28 and TRBJ2-1; D is unclear. The germline V gene has CDR1 MDHEN and CDR2 SYDVKM. The ends were cut back, 6 bases at V and 0 bases at J, with 12 bases in the middle. The length of the CDR3 is 15 residues. The CDR3 region is CASRFDPSSYNEQFF. The DNA for the CDR3 is TGTGCCAGCAGATTCGACCCCTCCTCCTACAATGAGCAGTTCTTC.

This chain uses TRBV5-1 with TRBJ1-6, with 8 bases matching TRBD1. The CDR3 is 15 residues long. In germline, CDR1 is SGHRS, CDR2 YFSETQ. With V trimmed by 4 bases and J by 5 bases, 5 bases remained unmatched. CDR3 residues: CASSLGTGDNSPLHF. The CDR3, as DNA: TGCGCCAGCAGCCTCGGGACAGGAGATAATTCACCCCTCCACTTT.

This clonotype was seen more than once but under ten times. V usage is TRBV29-1 and J usage is TRBJ2-2, with D maybe TRBD2 (7 bases). V was cut by 4 bases and J by 2 bases, with 14 bases left in between. The length of the CDR3 is 15 residues. The germline gives CDR1 SQVTM, CDR2 ANQGSEA. This chain's CDR3 is CSVVRGGSNTGELFF. As DNA, the CDR3 is TGCAGCGTTGTTAGGGGGGGGAGTAACACCGGGGAGCTGTTTTTT.

This clonotype has at least ten counts. This chain connects TRBV5-1 to TRBJ2-1, with a weak D call TRBD2 (6 bases). The CDR3 loop spans 13 amino acids. Trimming took off 5 bases at V and 7 bases at J, with 13 bases between the two ends. Germline V CDR1 and CDR2: SGHRS, YFSETQ. CDR3 DNA: TGCGCCAGCAGTACGGGGGTGTATAATGAGCAGTTCTTC. Translated: CASSTGVYNEQFF.

This clonotype was recorded many times. This chain's CDR3 is CASSQDASGRSTYEQYF. Here the CDR3 DNA reads TGCGCCAGCAGCCAAGATGCTAGCGGGAGGTCTACCTACGAGCAGTACTTC. This chain joins TRBV4-3 and TRBJ2-7; 11 positions agree with TRBD2. Germline CDR1 reads LGHNA; CDR2 reads YSLEER. This CDR3 is 17 amino acids long. The junction had 6 bases not matched to a gene; V was cut back by 0 bases and J by 2 bases.

This sequence joins TRBV29-1 and TRBJ2-2; D is uncertain. The germline V gene has CDR1 SQVTM and CDR2 ANQGSEA. V dropped 3 bases and J dropped 5 bases, with 7 bases sitting between them. This CDR3 spans 12 amino acids. CDR3 sequence: CSVDPETGELFF. The CDR3 DNA reads as TGCAGCGTTGATCCGGAGACCGGGGAGCTGTTTTTT.